The 3 T cell receptor beta chains in this list originate from one sample, sequenced in a study of T cell changes during pregnancy in multiple sclerosis (dated by TCRdb to about 2019). Libraries were built with the immunoSEQ multiplex PCR assay. TCRdb limited this immuneACCESS table to in-frame rearrangements with V and J called. A share of clones is missing; checked studies link under half to unresolved V genes, and the rest is unexplained. Here the sample has around 100,000 clones; around 91% occur a single time. The ten largest clonotypes hold 0.9% to 0.95% of the sample. The source material was peripheral blood, sampled after pregnancy. The receptors were sampled from a female donor with multiple sclerosis, enrolled in a pregnancy study.

The chain recombines TRBV6-1 with TRBJ2-7, with 12 nucleotides matching TRBD2. This CDR3 has 15 amino acids. V trimming: 4 bases; J trimming: 3 bases; junction bases outside the gene matches: 4. The germline V gene encodes CDR1 MNHNS and CDR2 SASEGT. CDR3 nucleotide sequence: TGTGCCAGCAGTGGACTAGCGGGGGTATACTACGAGCAGTACTTC. It translates to CASSGLAGVYYEQYF.

V usage is TRBV15 and J usage is TRBJ1-4, with D maybe TRBD1 (5 bases). The ends were cut back, 0 bases at V and 6 bases at J, with 11 bases in the middle. The CDR3 length is 15 residues. Germline V gene sequence: CDR1 LNHNV, CDR2 YYDKDF (reference sequence). This CDR3 reads CATSRERGKYEKLFF. The CDR3 bases are TGTGCCACCAGCAGAGAGCGGGGGAAATATGAAAAACTGTTTTTT.

V is TRBV7-8 and J is TRBJ1-2, with TRBD1 identical over 7 bases. CDR1 is SGHVS and CDR2 is FQNEAQ in the germline V gene. The CDR3 consists of 17 residues. V was clipped by 6 bases and J by 7 bases; unmatched bases: 20. The CDR3 DNA reads as TGTGCCAGCAGGGGAACCGTGGGACAGAATTCTTTGGGTGGCTACACCTTC. It yields the protein CASRGTVGQNSLGGYTF.